These 11 T cell receptor beta chains share one sample of origin, sequenced in a study of cytomegalovirus exposure and HLA in healthy donors. PCR amplification relied on 60 Vbeta primers (plus 13 Jbeta primers). TCRdb's table, derived via immunoSEQ multiplex PCR, lists solely in-frame clones and lacks some. In the table there are fewer than 120,000 clones, approximately 86% of which are singletons. The sequenced sample consisted of PBMCs. The source is a man between 40 and 49 years old in good health and CMV-seronegative.

The chain couples TRBV19 to TRBJ2-7; 8 bases map to TRBD2. The germline CDR1 and CDR2 sequences are LNHDA and SQIVND (reference sequence). This CDR3 spans 16 amino acids. Trimming took 7 bases from V and 0 from J; bases not matched to a gene: 11. CDR3 coding DNA: TGTGCCAGTAAGGGATCACCTAGCGGGTCCTCCTACGAGCAGTACTTC. As protein: CASKGSPSGSSYEQYF.

This chain links TRBV19 with TRBJ1-2, with D maybe TRBD1 (6 bases). This CDR3 has 17 amino acids. V lost 3 bases and J 1 base, leaving 18 bases between the germline ends. Per germline, CDR1 LNHDA and CDR2 SQIVND (reference sequence). The DNA for the CDR3 is TGTGCCAGTAGTATTACCCGGACAGCCACGCATAACTATGGCTACACCTTC. Translating gives CASSITRTATHNYGYTF.

This chain uses TRBV5-1 with TRBJ1-1; 8 bases are a match to TRBD1. Per germline, CDR1 SGHRS and CDR2 YFSETQ. The CDR3 covers 14 residues. Trimming removed 3 bases from V and 2 bases from J; junction bases left unmatched: 3. CDR3 DNA: TGCGCCAGCAGCTGGTCAGGGGGCAACACTGAAGCTTTCTTT. Amino acids: CASSWSGGNTEAFF.

The rearrangement links TRBV6-1 to TRBJ2-3; D is undetermined. The V gene lost 6 bases and the J gene lost 6 bases, with 13 bases spanning the gap. The CDR3 is 13 residues long. Germline V gene sequence: CDR1 MNHNS, CDR2 SASEGT. The CDR3 DNA follows: TGTGCCAGCAGGGAGAACACGGAGGATACGCAGTATTTT. Protein: CASRENTEDTQYF.

J is TRBJ1-1 and V is TRBV5-1; D not resolved. The CDR3 spans 14 residues. Looked up from germline, CDR1 is SGHRS and CDR2 is YFSETQ. Between the trimmed V and J ends, which lost 2 bases and 3 bases, there was a span of 11 bases. CDR3 protein: CASSLRGPDTEAFF. In nucleotides, the CDR3 is TGCGCCAGCAGCTTACGAGGGCCCGACACTGAAGCTTTCTTT.

CDR3 DNA: TGCGCCAGCAGCTTGGGGGAGCTCCGCACTGAAGCTTTCTTT. Its protein is CASSLGELRTEAFF. The chain combines TRBV5-1 with TRBJ1-1; D not certain. This CDR3 contains 14 residues. V was trimmed by 0 bases and J by 4 bases, leaving 10 bases between them. Germline V gene data show CDR1 as SGHRS and CDR2 as YFSETQ.

This clone was seen a single time. The rearrangement links TRBV11-3 to TRBJ2-1; TRBD2 is a possible D gene (7 bases). The V end lost 6 bases, the J end lost 8 bases, and 14 bases lay between the germline ends. The CDR3 length is 13 residues. CDR1 is SGHNT, CDR2 YENEEA, per germline. For the CDR3, the DNA is TGTGCCAGCAGGGGGAGGGGGGGCGATGAGCAGTTCTTC. This gives the protein CASRGRGGDEQFF.

The chain links TRBV7-9 to TRBJ1-2; 7 nucleotides align to TRBD1. Germline CDR1 and CDR2: SEHNR and FQNEAQ (reference sequence). This CDR3 has 14 amino acids. With 5 bases clipped from V and 6 bases from J, the junction kept 9 bases outside the gene matches. The CDR3 region is CASSIQTGNHGYTF. The CDR3 DNA reads as TGTGCCAGCAGCATCCAGACAGGGAATCATGGCTACACCTTC.

The CDR3 region is CASSRLGGYGYTF. For the CDR3, the DNA is TGTGCCAGCAGCCGACTGGGAGGTTACGGCTACACCTTC. The chain couples TRBV7-2 to TRBJ1-2, with D hard to call. V dropped 5 bases and J dropped 8 bases, with 15 bases sitting between them. The CDR3 loop spans 13 amino acids. The germline gives CDR1 SGHTA, CDR2 FQGNSA. Full variable domain (missing parts from reference TRBV7-2 and TRBJ1-2): GAGVSQSPSNKVTEKGKDVELRCDPISGHTALYWYRQSLGQGLEFLIYFQGNSAPDKSGLPSDRFSAERTGGSVSTLTIQRTQQEDSAVYLCASSRLGGYGYTFGSGTRLTVV.

The chain carries TRBV7-8 and TRBJ2-1; the D gene is possibly TRBD1 (6 bases). This CDR3 is 16 amino acids long. Germline V gene lookup returns CDR1 SGHVS and CDR2 FQNEAQ. The V end lost 4 bases, the J end lost 7 bases, and 20 bases lay between the germline ends. The CDR3 is CASSSTGYPIVNEQFF. The CDR3 bases are TGTGCCAGCAGCTCGACAGGCTACCCGATCGTGAATGAGCAGTTCTTC.

The chain has TRBV7-2 and TRBJ1-5; a weak D match, TRBD1 (5 bases). Germline V CDR1 and CDR2: SGHTA, FQGNSA. V dropped 1 base and J dropped 11 bases, with 12 bases sitting between them. The CDR3 consists of 13 residues. This CDR3 is CASSLGGPKAQHF. DNA for the CDR3: TGTGCCAGCAGCTTAGGGGGCCCCAAAGCCCAGCATTTT.